The 29 T cell receptor beta chains in this list originate from one sample, sequenced in a study of lymphopenia after photon versus proton radiotherapy. Only in-frame clones appear in the TCRdb table, and some are missing; sequencing was by immunoSEQ multiplex PCR. The sample has 20,000 to 25,000 clones, around 85% seen once. The sample consisted of peripheral blood, taken from a patient treated with photon-based radiotherapy. The receptors stem from a man in his sixties with pancreatic cancer.

The chain is built from TRBV27 and TRBJ2-1; unclear D gene. This CDR3 has 13 amino acids. Trimming took off 5 bases at V and 5 bases at J, with 10 bases between the two ends. Germline V lookup: CDR1 MNHEY, CDR2 SMNVEV (reference sequence). The CDR3 sequence is CASSGPEHNEQFF. DNA of the CDR3: TGTGCCAGCAGTGGCCCAGAACACAATGAGCAGTTCTTC.

This clone was picked up a small number of times. J is TRBJ1-5 and V is TRBV7-2; D call uncertain. CDR1 is SGHTA, CDR2 FQGNSA, per germline. Trimming pared 5 bases from V and 6 bases from J, leaving 11 bases between. This CDR3 spans 13 amino acids. CDR3 loop: CASSIGRGQPQHF. Here the CDR3 DNA reads TGTGCCAGCAGCATCGGGCGGGGTCAGCCCCAGCATTTT.

J is TRBJ2-7 and V is TRBV7-6; TRBD1 is a possible D gene (5 bases). This CDR3 spans 14 amino acids. Germline V gives CDR1 SGHVS, CDR2 FNYEAQ. V lost 6 bases, J lost 2 bases, and 14 bases lay in between. CDR3 in DNA: TGTGCCAGCAGTGAAGATATAGGGGCCTACGAGCAGTACTTC. This encodes CASSEDIGAYEQYF.

The genes are TRBV27 and TRBJ1-4; tentatively, D is TRBD1 (6 bases). V was shortened by 6 bases and J by 7 bases, with 12 bases between the two germline ends. Germline lookup yields CDR1 MNHEY and CDR2 SMNVEV (reference sequence). The CDR3 runs to 13 residues. In DNA form, the CDR3 reads TGTGCCAGCAGCGCCGGGGGCGCTGAAAAACTGTTTTTT. This encodes CASSAGGAEKLFF.

The chain is built from TRBV11-3 and TRBJ2-7, with TRBD1 matching 9 bases. Looked up from germline, CDR1 is SGHNT and CDR2 is YENEEA. V was pared by 0 bases and J by 2 bases, with 5 bases of the junction left unmatched. This CDR3 comprises 16 residues. DNA for the CDR3: TGTGCCAGCAGCTTAGAAACCGGACAGGGGACCTACGAGCAGTACTTC. The encoded protein is CASSLETGQGTYEQYF.

This clone was counted only a few times. CDR3 region: CAWSGGLTPGAYNSPLHF. CDR3 bases: TGTGCCTGGAGTGGGGGACTCACACCAGGGGCCTATAATTCACCCCTCCACTTT. The chain employs TRBV30 and TRBJ1-6, with a tentative D call TRBD1 (6 bases). The CDR3 extends over 18 amino acids. Germline V gene sequence: CDR1 GTSNPN, CDR2 SVGIG (reference sequence). With 1 base removed from V and 2 bases from J, the gap between germline ends came to 18 bases.

The chain combines TRBV5-5 with TRBJ2-5; 8 bases align to TRBD1. The junction had 7 bases not matched to a gene; V was cut back by 4 bases and J by 5 bases. The CDR3 length is 14 residues. Looked up from germline, CDR1 is SGHKS and CDR2 is YYEKEE (reference sequence). The CDR3 sequence: CASSRTGFAETQYF. DNA for the CDR3: TGTGCCAGCAGCAGGACAGGGTTCGCGGAGACCCAGTACTTC.

This chain uses TRBV2 with TRBJ2-3, with TRBD1 matching over 10 bases. CDR1 and CDR2 from the germline V gene are SNHLY and FYNNEI. The CDR3 spans 16 residues. V lost 3 bases to trimming and J lost 4 bases; unmatched junction nucleotides: 7. CDR3 protein: CASSEFDRGRADTQYF. The CDR3 DNA reads TGTGCCAGCAGTGAGTTTGACAGGGGGCGTGCAGATACGCAGTATTTT.

This chain joins TRBV12-5 and TRBJ1-3; D is unresolved. Between the trimmed V and J ends, which lost 5 bases and 3 bases, there was a span of 20 bases. This CDR3 region has 17 residues. Germline values: CDR1 LGHNT, CDR2 FRNRAP. The CDR3, as DNA: TGTGCTAGTGGTCCGACCCTTACACTCAGGTTTGGAAACACCATATATTTT. It translates to CASGPTLTLRFGNTIYF.

The V call is TRBV5-6, the J call TRBJ1-2; D is undetermined. Germline assignment: CDR1 SGHDT and CDR2 YYEEEE. V was pared by 2 bases and J by 3 bases, with 8 bases between. The CDR3 length is 13 residues. The CDR3 loop reads CASSFAADYGYTF. DNA of the CDR3: TGTGCCAGCAGCTTCGCGGCAGACTATGGCTACACCTTC.

The chain carries TRBV7-9 and TRBJ2-2; 8 bases are a match to TRBD2. The CDR3 consists of 15 residues. Germline V gene sequence: CDR1 SEHNR, CDR2 FQNEAQ (reference sequence). The J segment lost 4 bases and the V segment lost 4 bases, leaving 5 bases of the junction unmatched. This chain's CDR3 is CASSWGLGATGELFF. In nucleotides, the CDR3 is TGTGCCAGCAGCTGGGGACTAGGGGCCACCGGGGAGCTGTTTTTT.

The genes are TRBV2 and TRBJ2-4, with D possibly being TRBD1 (6 bases). Germline CDR1 is SNHLY and CDR2 is FYNNEI. Trimming pared 6 bases from V and 8 bases from J, leaving 17 bases between. The length of the CDR3 is 14 residues. The CDR3 loop reads CASSPLAEGDIQYF. The CDR3 DNA reads TGTGCCAGCAGCCCTCTAGCCGAGGGGGACATTCAGTACTTC.

V gene TRBV4-3 combines with J gene TRBJ2-7; the D gene could be TRBD1 or TRBD2 (6 bases each). The CDR3 is 18 amino acids. V lost 2 bases, J lost 1 base, and 21 bases lay in between. Germline lookup yields CDR1 LGHNA and CDR2 YSLEER. The CDR3: CASSQNLQGGEWSYEQYF. CDR3 sequence (DNA): TGCGCCAGCAGCCAAAACCTACAGGGCGGGGAGTGGTCCTACGAGCAGTACTTC.

CDR3 DNA sequence: TGCGCCAGCAGCTTGATAGGGGGCATCTACGAGCAGTACTTC. This translates into CASSLIGGIYEQYF. This sequence joins TRBV5-1 and TRBJ2-7; 7 bases map to TRBD1. This CDR3 spans 14 amino acids. Unmatched junction bases numbered 4, after V lost 1 base and J lost 3 bases. Germline V gives CDR1 SGHRS, CDR2 YFSETQ.

In the case of this clone: Other DNA sequences in this sample translate to the same CDR3. This chain uses TRBV4-2 with TRBJ2-5; 7 nucleotides align to TRBD1. The CDR3 loop spans 12 amino acids. V was clipped by 4 bases and J by 4 bases; unmatched bases: 0. Germline V gene data show CDR1 as LGHNA and CDR2 as YNFKEQ. The CDR3 coding sequence is TGTGCCAGCAGCCGGACAGGAGAGACCCAGTACTTC. It specifies CASSRTGETQYF.

This clone came up a few times. V and J are TRBV9 and TRBJ2-3, with D perhaps TRBD2 (6 bases). This CDR3 region has 11 residues. Germline assignment: CDR1 SGDLS and CDR2 YYNGEE. Between the trimmed V and J ends, which lost 5 bases and 11 bases, there was a span of 12 bases. CDR3 sequence (DNA): TGTGCCAGCAGGTCGGGGGAAATGCAGTATTTT. It translates to CASRSGEMQYF.

DNA of the CDR3: TGCGCCAGCAGCCAAGAAGTCGCTAGCACAGATACGCAGTATTTT. Translation gives CASSQEVASTDTQYF. V is TRBV4-1 and J is TRBJ2-3; D remains unclear. V was trimmed by 0 bases and J by 0 bases, leaving 7 bases between them. Germline CDR1 and CDR2: MGHRA and YSYEKL. The CDR3 contains 15 residues.

The chain couples TRBV27 to TRBJ1-4, with TRBD1 as a possible D gene (5 bases). This CDR3 has 15 amino acids. V was cut by 6 bases and J by 6 bases, with 17 bases left in between. Germline V gene lookup returns CDR1 MNHEY and CDR2 SMNVEV (reference sequence). CDR3 nucleotide sequence: TGTGCCAGCAGGTACTACTCAGGGTCCGATGAAAAACTGTTTTTT. Translation: CASRYYSGSDEKLFF.

This clone came up a few times. V is TRBV19 and J is TRBJ1-5, with 9 bases that match TRBD1. The V and J ends lost 4 bases and 4 bases, in that order; junction bases with no gene match: 5. Germline CDR1 and CDR2: LNHDA and SQIVND (reference sequence). This CDR3 comprises 15 residues. The DNA for the CDR3 is TGTGCCAGTAGTAGGGGGGGACAGGGAAATCAGCCCCAGCATTTT. This codes for CASSRGGQGNQPQHF.

This chain connects TRBV10-3 to TRBJ2-7; maybe TRBD1 (6 bases). Germline CDR1 ENHRY, CDR2 SYGVKD. This CDR3 is built from 16 residues. V lost 5 bases, J lost 1 base, and 18 bases lay in between. As DNA, the CDR3 is TGTGCCATCAGTAGTAGACAGGCCTTCCTTTCCTACGAGCAGTACTTC. As protein: CAISSRQAFLSYEQYF.

The J gene is TRBJ1-3, the V gene TRBV5-1; tentatively, D is TRBD1 (5 bases). V dropped 0 bases and J dropped 4 bases, with 11 bases sitting between them. The CDR3 is made up of 15 amino acids. Germline CDR1 SGHRS, CDR2 YFSETQ. CDR3 DNA sequence: TGCGCCAGCAGCTTGGCTGTGGGGGTAGGAAACACCATATATTTT. This gives the protein CASSLAVGVGNTIYF.

The rearrangement links TRBV19 to TRBJ2-7; 8 bases fit TRBD1. Germline V gene lookup returns CDR1 LNHDA and CDR2 SQIVND (reference sequence). The CDR3 loop spans 15 amino acids. J was trimmed by 2 bases and V by 4 bases; bases with no gene match: 7. The CDR3 loop reads CASSTAGTGPYEQYF. As DNA, the CDR3 is TGTGCCAGTAGTACCGCCGGGACAGGCCCCTACGAGCAGTACTTC.

The gene calls are TRBV6-5 and TRBJ2-2; D might be TRBD2 (5 bases). The CDR3 spans 14 residues. The V and J ends lost 1 base and 8 bases respectively, with 11 bases between them. In germline, CDR1 is MNHEY, CDR2 SVGAGI. CDR3 region: CASSYLRDAGELFF. The CDR3 DNA reads as TGTGCCAGCAGTTACTTACGGGATGCAGGGGAGCTGTTTTTT.

Of note for this clone: The same CDR3 is also encoded by other DNA sequences in this sample. V is TRBV7-9 and J is TRBJ1-5, with D possibly matching TRBD1 (5 bases). Germline CDR1 reads SEHNR; CDR2 reads FQNEAQ (reference sequence). This CDR3 is built from 14 residues. Trimming removed 4 bases at V and 4 bases at J, with 11 bases between. This CDR3 reads CASSSVEGNQPQHF. The CDR3 DNA sequence: TGTGCCAGCAGCTCGGTCGAGGGGAATCAGCCCCAGCATTTT.

The rearrangement uses TRBV27 and TRBJ2-3; D is possibly TRBD1 (5 bases). Trimming cost V 1 base and J 3 bases, with 14 bases left between them. CDR1 and CDR2 from the germline V gene are MNHEY and SMNVEV (reference sequence). This CDR3 has 16 residues. The CDR3 is CASSLFGQGRTDTQYF. As DNA, the CDR3 is TGTGCCAGCAGTTTATTTGGGCAGGGCCGGACAGATACGCAGTATTTT.

The chain combines TRBV9 with TRBJ2-2, with a weak D call TRBD1 (6 bases). Germline CDR1 reads SGDLS; CDR2 reads YYNGEE. The CDR3 is 13 amino acids. V dropped 1 base and J dropped 6 bases, with 7 bases sitting between them. This CDR3 reads CASSVPGAGELFF. In DNA, the CDR3 is TGTGCCAGCAGCGTACCAGGGGCCGGGGAGCTGTTTTTT.

The V gene is TRBV19, the J gene TRBJ1-6; D is undetermined. V was pared by 3 bases and J by 6 bases, with 9 bases between. The CDR3 has 14 amino acids. Germline CDR1 LNHDA, CDR2 SQIVND (reference sequence). CDR3 sequence: CASSISQANSPLHF. CDR3 DNA sequence: TGTGCCAGTAGTATTTCGCAGGCTAATTCACCCCTCCACTTT.

This chain joins TRBV27 and TRBJ2-3; D might be TRBD2 (5 bases). CDR3 size: 13 residues. The V and J ends lost 8 bases and 6 bases respectively, with 15 bases between them. Germline CDR1 is MNHEY and CDR2 is SMNVEV (reference sequence). The CDR3 DNA reads as TGTGCCAGCGGGATACTAGTGCCGGATACGCAGTATTTT. Translated, it gives CASGILVPDTQYF.

The chain combines TRBV4-1 with TRBJ1-6; D gene unclear. V lost 1 base and J lost 8, with 15 bases in between. The CDR3 totals 16 residues. Germline V lookup: CDR1 MGHRA, CDR2 YSYEKL. Here the CDR3 reads CASSQGEGWLDSPLHF. The CDR3 DNA is TGCGCCAGCAGCCAAGGGGAAGGGTGGCTGGATTCACCCCTCCACTTT.